The 5 T cell receptor beta chains below come from one sample, sequenced in a study of spatial heterogeneity in lung cancer. Findings of the study overall: For expanded intratumoral alpha and beta TCRs, counts tracked tumor mutation counts.

These receptors have no identified antigens. TCRdb itself ran the 5' RACE reads through MiXCR, one entry per CDR3 protein. The table includes 3,600 or so distinct CDR3 sequences, approximately 7.9% detected once. Sample time point: sample taken at primary tumor resection. Sequences were derived from lung tumor tissue, sampled at surgery. Every receptor here comes from a male donor with early-stage non-small cell lung cancer.

This clonotype is termed medium-sized. The chain combines TRBV12-3 or TRBV12-4 with TRBJ2-7; TRBD2 might be the D (6 bases). V was clipped by 3 bases and J by 7 bases, with 22 bases between them. The CDR3 runs to 16 residues. Here the CDR3 DNA reads TGTGCCAGCAGTTTTAGGCGCGGGATGGACCTGGGAGAGCAGTACTTC. It specifies CASSFRRGMDLGEQYF.

This clonotype is medium-sized by share. This chain joins TRBV3-1 and TRBJ2-5, with a weak D call TRBD1 (7 bases). With 4 bases removed from V and 2 bases from J, the gap between germline ends came to 14 bases. Germline values: CDR1 LGHDT, CDR2 YNNKEL (reference sequence). CDR3 length equals 15 residues. In DNA form, the CDR3 reads TGTGCCAGCAGCCTCCCTCAGGGGGGTCAAGAGACCCAGTACTTC. It specifies CASSLPQGGQETQYF.

The chain has TRBV11-2 and TRBJ2-2, with D possibly TRBD2 on 5 matching bases. The CDR3 has 15 residues. Germline V gene lookup returns CDR1 SGHAT and CDR2 FQNNGV. V was trimmed by 5 bases and J by 5 bases, leaving 15 bases between them. DNA of the CDR3: TGTGCCAGCAGCCCCGATACAACGGGGACCGGGGAGCTGTTTTTT. Protein sequence: CASSPDTTGTGELFF.

The chain couples TRBV18 to TRBJ2-1; D gene uncertain. This CDR3 region has 16 residues. Trimming left V 0 bases short and J 3 bases short, with 12 bases between. Germline CDR1 and CDR2: KGHSH and LQKENI. The CDR3 reads CASSPPSRKDYNEQFF. The CDR3 region has the DNA TGTGCCAGCTCACCACCGTCGAGGAAAGACTACAATGAGCAGTTCTTC.

This clonotype is labeled as medium-sized. V usage is TRBV23-1 and J usage is TRBJ1-4; D gene unclear. TRBV23-1 qualifies as an ORF whose function is uncertain. The CDR3 is 16 residues long. The ends were cut back, 2 bases at V and 5 bases at J, with 15 bases in the middle. CDR3 DNA: TGCGCCAGCAGTCAACCCCGCCGGTCGAAGAATGAAAAACTGTTTTTT. Translating gives CASSQPRRSKNEKLFF.